The 16 T cell receptor beta chains in this list originate from one sample, sequenced in a study of HIV-infected patients and healthy controls. All unsorted peripheral T cells were captured because whole blood was used without fractionation. cDNA was made from roughly 470 ng RNA using alpha and beta constant primers. Alpha and beta chain libraries were made separately by chain-specific third strand synthesis with multiplexing indices. From the 5' RACE reads, TCRdb called clonotypes with MiXCR, one entry per CDR3 protein. Here the sample spans about 18,000 distinct CDR3 sequences, roughly 9.1% being singletons. The material sequenced was blood. These TCRs come from an adult in good health.

This clonotype occurred many times. This rearrangement joins TRBV18 to TRBJ2-1; tentatively, D is TRBD1 (6 bases). Trimming removed 3 bases from V and 2 bases from J, with 17 bases in between. There are 17 residues in the CDR3. CDR1 and CDR2 (germline): KGHSH, LQKENI. The CDR3: CASSPRAPGQTYNEQFF. The CDR3 DNA sequence: TGTGCCAGCTCACCCCGGGCCCCCGGACAGACCTACAATGAGCAGTTCTTC.

Many counts were recorded for this clonotype. The chain joins TRBV7-3 to TRBJ2-1, with TRBD2 matching 9 bases. The V gene end was trimmed by 2 bases and the J gene end by 6 bases; junction bases not matched to a gene: 5. Germline CDR1 and CDR2: SGHTA and FQGTGA. CDR3 length: 15 residues. CDR3 coding DNA: TGTGCCAGCAGCTTAGGGGCGGGAGGGCTCAATGAGCAGTTCTTC. Translating gives CASSLGAGGLNEQFF.

This clonotype was counted between two and nine times. The rearrangement joins TRBV10-2 to TRBJ2-1, with TRBD2 matching over 7 bases. This CDR3 comprises 14 residues. V lost 6 bases and J lost 9; bases outside the gene matches: 11. Germline V gene lookup returns CDR1 WSHSY and CDR2 SAAADI. DNA for the CDR3: TGCGCCAGCAGGGGCCTAGCGGAAGTGGGTGAGCAGTTCTTC. This codes for CASRGLAEVGEQFF.

The chain joins TRBV28 to TRBJ2-1, with a tentative D call TRBD2 (6 bases). CDR1 MDHEN and CDR2 SYDVKM come from the germline V gene. Trimming left V 7 bases short and J 7 bases short, with 20 bases between. The CDR3 runs 15 residues. CDR3 protein: CASTGRTQLGNEQFF. The CDR3 DNA reads as TGTGCCAGCACAGGGAGGACTCAACTCGGGAATGAGCAGTTCTTC.

This clonotype was detected ten times or more. The rearrangement joins TRBV7-2 to TRBJ2-5; 9 nucleotides line up with TRBD2. V lost 5 bases and J lost 0; bases outside the gene matches: 10. The germline V gene encodes CDR1 SGHTA and CDR2 FQGNSA. This CDR3 is built from 17 residues. The CDR3 protein is CASSRRPSGKYQETQYF. CDR3 nucleotide sequence: TGTGCCAGCAGCCGAAGACCTAGCGGGAAGTACCAAGAGACCCAGTACTTC.

This clonotype has only a few counts. The gene calls are TRBV9 and TRBJ1-4, with unresolved D. The CDR3 length is 15 residues. The V end was cut by 1 base, the J end by 8 bases, with 15 bases between. The germline CDR1 and CDR2 sequences are SGDLS and YYNGEE. CDR3 protein: CASSVQFGGSEKLFF. The CDR3 DNA is TGTGCCAGCAGCGTACAATTTGGAGGATCCGAAAAACTGTTTTTT.

This clonotype is judged medium-sized (0.01 to 0.1%). The V call is TRBV5-1, the J call TRBJ2-1, with 7 bases aligning to TRBD1. After removal of 0 bases from V and 6 bases from J, the junction contained 6 bases not matched to a gene. This CDR3 region has 15 residues. The germline V gene has CDR1 SGHRS and CDR2 YFSETQ. The CDR3 loop is CASSLVVSGGNEQFF. The CDR3, as DNA: TGCGCCAGCAGCTTGGTGGTGTCAGGGGGCAATGAGCAGTTCTTC.

Within the sample, this clonotype is medium-sized. The V call is TRBV7-2, the J call TRBJ2-7, with 7 bases matching TRBD2. J was trimmed by 2 bases and V by 7 bases; bases with no gene match: 5. Germline-derived CDR1 and CDR2 are SGHTA and FQGNSA. The CDR3 consists of 13 residues. CDR3 nucleotides: TGTGCCAGCACCCAGCGGGGACCCTACGAGCAGTACTTC. As protein: CASTQRGPYEQYF.

This clonotype was detected many times. This chain uses TRBV29-1 with TRBJ2-1; TRBD2 matches 8 bases. Germline lookup yields CDR1 SQVTM and CDR2 ANQGSEA. The junction had 9 bases not matched to a gene; V was cut back by 7 bases and J by 7 bases. The CDR3 loop spans 13 amino acids. The CDR3 coding sequence is TGCAGCGGGGGGAATAGCGGGGTAAATGAGCAGTTCTTC. It translates to CSGGNSGVNEQFF.

This clonotype showed up many times. The rearrangement joins TRBV10-3 to TRBJ2-3, with TRBD2 identical over 8 bases. CDR3 size: 16 residues. Germline loops: CDR1 ENHRY, CDR2 SYGVKD. V lost 2 bases, J lost 0 bases, and 4 bases stayed unmatched. The DNA for the CDR3 is TGTGCCATCAGTGAGAGGCTAGCGGGTAGCACAGATACGCAGTATTTT. It translates to CAISERLAGSTDTQYF.

This chain links TRBV10-3 with TRBJ2-7; 13 nucleotides agree with TRBD2. This CDR3 has 18 amino acids. The trim removed 0 bases at V and 0 bases at J, leaving 5 bases unmatched. In germline, CDR1 is ENHRY, CDR2 SYGVKD. CDR3 sequence: CAISESQLAGGSSYEQYF. CDR3 sequence (DNA): TGTGCCATCAGTGAGTCTCAACTAGCGGGAGGGAGCTCCTACGAGCAGTACTTC.

This clonotype was recorded many times. V usage is TRBV19 and J usage is TRBJ1-1; D remains ambiguous. Trimming took 9 bases from V and 7 from J, leaving 18 bases between them. CDR1 and CDR2 from the germline V gene are LNHDA and SQIVND (reference sequence). This CDR3 region has 13 residues. The CDR3 nucleotides read TGTGCCAGCCGCCCTTCTTGGAACCTTGAAGCTTTCTTT. Amino acids: CASRPSWNLEAFF.

This clonotype has a count of ten or more. The chain carries TRBV30 and TRBJ2-6; D not resolved. The CDR3 totals 14 residues. Trimming removed 4 bases from V and 0 bases from J, with 7 bases in between. The V gene's germline CDR1 is GTSNPN and CDR2 SVGIG (reference sequence). CDR3 sequence (DNA): TGTGCCTGGACAGGTTACTCTGGGGCCAACGTCCTGACTTTC. This gives the protein CAWTGYSGANVLTF.

This clonotype was detected ten times or more. This rearrangement joins TRBV5-6 to TRBJ1-2, with D uncertain. V was pared by 0 bases and J by 4 bases, with 13 bases between. The CDR3 length is 15 residues. Germline loops: CDR1 SGHDT, CDR2 YYEEEE. In nucleotides, the CDR3 is TGTGCCAGCAGCTTGGACGGTCAGGCGGTCTATGGCTACACCTTC. This codes for CASSLDGQAVYGYTF.

This clonotype has a handful of counts. The rearrangement joins TRBV9 to TRBJ2-3; 12 bases line up with TRBD2. The trim removed 0 bases at V and 5 bases at J, leaving 7 bases unmatched. The CDR3 loop spans 17 amino acids. Germline V lookup: CDR1 SGDLS, CDR2 YYNGEE. CDR3 coding DNA: TGTGCCAGCAGCGTAGGATCTAGCGGGAGGGCTAGAGATACGCAGTATTTT. It is translated as CASSVGSSGRARDTQYF.

This clonotype has a count of ten or more. V is TRBV20-1 and J is TRBJ2-7, with D possibly TRBD1 on 5 matching bases. CDR3 size: 12 residues. V was clipped by 6 bases and J by 2 bases, with 11 bases between them. Germline CDR1 DFQATT, CDR2 SNEGSKA (reference sequence). This CDR3 reads CSASDRPYEQYF. The DNA for the CDR3 is TGCAGTGCCAGTGACAGACCCTACGAGCAGTACTTC.